The 9 T cell receptor beta chains below come from one sample, sequenced in a study of T cells in Graves' hyperthyroidism and ophthalmopathy. RNA transcripts yielded amplified TCR beta CDR3 regions. In the first-round RT-PCR of the TCR CDR3, the HTBI primer set was used. Using its own MiXCR run on the multiplex PCR reads, TCRdb lists one record per CDR3 protein. The sample lists about 720,000 distinct CDR3 sequences, roughly a sixth occurring once. Sequenced: blood. The receptors here all came from a woman aged 50 to 60 with Graves' hyperthyroidism that later progressed to Graves' ophthalmopathy.

The chain joins TRBV9 to TRBJ1-1, with D possibly being TRBD1 (5 bases). The CDR3 consists of 14 residues. CDR1 and CDR2 from the germline V gene are SGDLS and YYNGEE. The V and J ends lost 0 bases and 5 bases respectively, with 11 bases between them. CDR3 in amino acids: CASSVDPGRTEAFF. Here the CDR3 DNA reads TGTGCCAGCAGCGTAGATCCGGGGCGAACTGAAGCTTTCTTT. Full variable domain (missing parts from reference TRBV9 and TRBJ1-1): DSGVTQTPKHLITATGQRVTLRCSPRSGDLSVYWYQQSLDQGLQFLIQYYNGEERAKGNILERFSAQQFPDLHSELNLSSLELGDSALYFCASSVDPGRTEAFFGQGTRLTVV.

The table lists this clonotype with many counts. The J gene is TRBJ2-1, the V gene TRBV6-6, with 8 nucleotides matching TRBD2. The CDR3 length is 17 residues. CDR1 and CDR2 from the germline V gene are MNHNY and SVGAGI (reference sequence). V was clipped by 2 bases and J by 0 bases; unmatched bases: 6. CDR3 protein: CASSYGLAGSSYNEQFF. CDR3 bases: TGTGCCAGCAGTTACGGGCTAGCGGGTTCCTCCTACAATGAGCAGTTCTTC.

In this sample, this clonotype turned up a few times. V usage is TRBV30 and J usage is TRBJ1-5; D is undetermined. The CDR3 runs 15 residues. The germline gives CDR1 GTSNPN, CDR2 SVGIG (reference sequence). The V gene lost 2 bases and the J gene lost 1 base, with 12 bases spanning the gap. CDR3 in amino acids: CAWSFRAPSNQPQHF. CDR3 sequence (DNA): TGTGCCTGGAGTTTTCGAGCCCCGAGCAATCAGCCCCAGCATTTT. The variable domain in full, completed from reference TRBV30 and TRBJ1-5, reads SQTIHQWPATLVQPVGSPLSLECTVEGTSNPNLYWYRQAAGRGLQLLFYSVGIGQISSEVPQNLSASRPQDRQFILSSKKLLLSDSGFYLCAWSFRAPSNQPQHFGDGTRLSIL.

The chain links TRBV12-3 or TRBV12-4 to TRBJ2-5; tentative D call: TRBD1 (5 bases). Trimming pared 3 bases from V and 7 bases from J, leaving 21 bases between. The CDR3 extends over 16 amino acids. The chain's CDR3 is CASSLARDLALGTQYF. The CDR3 nucleotides are TGTGCCAGCAGTTTGGCCAGGGATCTCGCCCTGGGGACCCAGTACTTC.

This clonotype was recorded many times. V gene TRBV11-2 combines with J gene TRBJ2-2, with TRBD2 matching 9 bases. The V segment lost 3 bases and the J segment 0 bases; nucleotides outside the gene matches: 2. The germline gives CDR1 SGHAT, CDR2 FQNNGV. The length of the CDR3 is 16 residues. CDR3: CASSFSGGANTGELFF. The CDR3 region has the DNA TGTGCCAGCAGCTTTAGCGGGGGAGCGAACACCGGGGAGCTGTTTTTT.

This clonotype was observed a few times. V and J are TRBV29-1 and TRBJ2-7; 7 bases agree with TRBD1. Germline V gene lookup returns CDR1 SQVTM and CDR2 ANQGSEA. The CDR3 runs 12 residues. With V trimmed by 6 bases and J by 2 bases, 4 bases remained unmatched. The CDR3 sequence: CSVQGDTYEQYF. CDR3 DNA sequence: TGCAGCGTCCAGGGGGACACCTACGAGCAGTACTTC.

The chain recombines TRBV11-2 with TRBJ2-6; tentative D call: TRBD2 (5 bases). The germline V gene has CDR1 SGHAT and CDR2 FQNNGV. The V end lost 5 bases, the J end lost 1 base, and 12 bases lay between the germline ends. This CDR3 region has 16 residues. DNA of the CDR3: TGTGCCAGCAGCCTACCCGGGGTTTCTGGGGCCAACGTCCTGACTTTC. Encoded protein: CASSLPGVSGANVLTF.

This clonotype occurred many times. V and J are TRBV6-6 and TRBJ2-1; D unclear. Trimming cost V 0 bases and J 5 bases, with 14 bases left between them. The CDR3 extends over 16 amino acids. CDR1 and CDR2 from the germline V gene are MNHNY and SVGAGI (reference sequence). CDR3 sequence (DNA): TGTGCCAGCAGTTACTCGTCAGTAGGCCGCCACAATGAGCAGTTCTTC. The encoded protein is CASSYSSVGRHNEQFF.

The chain uses TRBV20-1 and TRBJ1-5; no definite D call. The CDR3 is 16 amino acids. V lost 0 bases and J 1 base, leaving 13 bases between the germline ends. Germline CDR1 is DFQATT and CDR2 is SNEGSKA (reference sequence). CDR3 bases: TGCAGTGCTAGAGATCGGCGAGCAGAAAGCAATCAGCCCCAGCATTTT. The encoded protein is CSARDRRAESNQPQHF.